Listed below are T cell receptor beta chains from one sample, sequenced in a study of regulatory T cells in long-lasting Graves disease. TCRdb ran MiXCR on the multiplex PCR reads and lists one entry per CDR3 protein. The table lists roughly 350,000 distinct CDR3 sequences, roughly a sixth of them singletons, with roughly 29% in the top ten. Separately, the same data were catalogued under a study of T cells in Graves' hyperthyroidism and ophthalmopathy.

The sample in question was peripheral blood mononuclear cells (PBMCs), obtained at new diagnosis, from a patient treated with antithyroid drugs. Source of these receptors: a man aged 40-49 years with Graves disease. The CDR3 runs from the conserved cysteine through the conserved F or W. The D gene is left open where the match is weak. Part of the rows lack a size; the others show once, few, many or a class for expanded clones.

TRBV5-1	many	TRBD1	TRBJ2-7	CASSLFGTGGDEQYF	TGCGCCAGCAGCTTATTCGGGACAGGGGGCGACGAGCAGTACTTC
TRBV12-3/TRBV12-4	many	.	TRBJ1-6	CASSFLFSPLHF	TGTGCCAGCAGTTTTCTGTTTTCACCCCTCCACTTT
TRBV6-1	.	.	TRBJ2-3	CASSGPSGFSSTDTQYF	TGTGCCAGCAGTGGACCGAGCGGTTTTTCTAGCACAGATACGCAGTATTTT
TRBV28	few	.	TRBJ1-2	CASSFQLDGYTF	TGTGCCAGCAGTTTTCAGCTAGATGGCTACACCTTC
TRBV7-3	many	.	TRBJ1-1	CASGAGANTEAFF	TGTGCCAGCGGCGCAGGCGCGAACACTGAAGCTTTCTTT
TRBV11-2	many	.	TRBJ2-7	CASSLGFGVLSYEQYF	TGTGCCAGCAGCTTAGGCTTCGGCGTTCTATCCTACGAGCAGTACTTC
TRBV5-6	.	.	TRBJ1-6	CASSLTSDYNSPLHF	TGTGCCAGCAGCTTGACGTCAGACTATAATTCACCCCTCCACTTT
TRBV20-1	many	.	TRBJ2-5	CSAVSGGGGTQYF	TGCAGTGCCGTTTCCGGGGGAGGGGGGACCCAGTACTTC
TRBV28	.	.	TRBJ1-5	CASSGTGGWNQPQHF	TGTGCCAGCAGTGGGACCGGGGGGTGGAATCAGCCCCAGCATTTT
TRBV11-2	many	.	TRBJ2-3	CASSLVGGTGDTQYF	TGTGCCAGCAGCTTAGTCGGGGGCACGGGGGATACGCAGTATTTT
TRBV28	many	.	TRBJ1-1	CASSLPPRFANTEAFF	TGTGCCAGCAGTTTACCCCCCCGCTTCGCGAACACTGAAGCTTTCTTT
TRBV2	many	TRBD2	TRBJ2-4	CASSLTSGGRYDKNIQYF	TGTGCCAGCAGCCTGACTAGCGGGGGCCGATATGACAAAAACATTCAGTACTTC
TRBV18	few	TRBD1	TRBJ2-1	CASSPLGGQNHNEQFF	TGTGCCAGCTCACCCCTAGGGGGACAGAATCACAATGAGCAGTTCTTC
TRBV2	many	.	TRBJ2-7	CASRRHDRILGEQYF	TGTGCCAGCAGAAGGCACGACAGGATACTCGGCGAGCAGTACTTC
TRBV7-2	many	TRBD1	TRBJ2-3	CASSIQGAGTQYF	TGTGCCAGCAGCATACAGGGGGCGGGTACGCAGTATTTT
TRBV20-1	many	.	TRBJ2-5	CSARENTRETQYF	TGCAGTGCTAGAGAGAATACCAGGGAGACCCAGTACTTC
TRBV5-6	few	.	TRBJ1-5	CASSRRGNQPQHF	TGTGCCAGCAGCCGACGCGGCAACCAGCCCCAGCATTTT
TRBV28	.	.	TRBJ1-5	CASSLYVGNQPQHF	TGTGCCAGCAGTTTATACGTGGGCAATCAGCCCCAGCATTTT
TRBV5-1	few	TRBD1	TRBJ1-2	CASSSGPGTGPGYTF	TGCGCCAGCAGCTCCGGTCCCGGGACAGGGCCCGGCTACACCTTC
TRBV20-1	many	TRBD1	TRBJ1-1	CSAREGTGTEAFF	TGCAGTGCTAGAGAAGGGACAGGCACTGAAGCTTTCTTT
TRBV28	few	TRBD1	TRBJ1-4	CASSHLRGTGGEKLFF	TGTGCCAGCAGTCATCTCCGAGGGACAGGGGGGGAAAAACTGTTTTTT
TRBV27	many	.	TRBJ2-6	CASSFIGAGANVLTF	TGTGCCAGCAGTTTCATCGGTGCTGGGGCCAACGTCCTGACTTTC
TRBV30	few	.	TRBJ2-2	CAWRWGDTGELFF	TGTGCCTGGAGATGGGGGGACACCGGGGAGCTGTTTTTT
TRBV11-1	many	.	TRBJ1-2	CASSHGTRYGYTF	TGTGCCAGCAGTCACGGGACACGGTATGGCTACACCTTC
TRBV5-1	many	.	TRBJ2-2	CASSLVTTGELFF	TGCGCCAGCAGCTTGGTGACCACCGGGGAGCTGTTTTTT
TRBV7-9	many	.	TRBJ2-3	CASSSGSADTQYF	TGTGCCAGCAGCTCCGGGTCGGCAGATACGCAGTATTTT
TRBV18	many	.	TRBJ1-5	CASSSRGVRNQPQHF	TGTGCCAGCTCATCCCGGGGTGTGCGCAATCAGCCCCAGCATTTT
TRBV28	many	TRBD1	TRBJ1-2	CASSLGQVFYGYTF	TGTGCCAGCAGTTTAGGACAGGTGTTCTATGGCTACACCTTC
TRBV9	.	.	TRBJ2-3	CVSSVGLATDTQYF	TGTGTCAGCAGCGTAGGGTTAGCGACAGATACGCAGTATTTT
TRBV5-1	few	TRBD1	TRBJ2-1	CASSSGQVTEQFF	TGCGCCAGCAGCTCTGGACAGGTGACTGAGCAGTTCTTC
TRBV28	few	.	TRBJ1-4	CASSQGGTNEKLFF	TGTGCCAGCAGCCAGGGAGGGACAAATGAAAAACTGTTTTTT
TRBV20-1	many	TRBD2	TRBJ2-3	CSAGRTSGGPGVADTQYF	TGCAGTGCCGGCCGGACTAGCGGGGGCCCAGGGGTGGCAGATACGCAGTATTTT
TRBV7-9	many	.	TRBJ2-1	CASSLLGEAHDEQFF	TGTGCCAGCAGCCTACTAGGGGAGGCCCATGACGAGCAGTTCTTC
TRBV5-1	.	.	TRBJ2-3	CASSLVSSTTDTQYF	TGCGCCAGCAGCTTGGTGTCTTCTACCACAGATACGCAGTATTTT
TRBV30	many	.	TRBJ1-1	CAWSLGNTEAFF	TGTGCCTGGAGTTTGGGGAATACTGAAGCTTTCTTT
TRBV5-1	many	.	TRBJ2-3	CASSLTGVGQGGPDTQYF	TGCGCCAGCAGCCTAACCGGGGTAGGCCAGGGCGGACCAGATACGCAGTATTTT
TRBV6-1	many	.	TRBJ1-2	CASSHGPGGYGYTF	TGTGCCAGCAGTCATGGGCCCGGTGGGTATGGCTACACCTTC
TRBV12-3/TRBV12-4	.	.	TRBJ1-2	CASSFPRNYGYTF	TGTGCCAGCAGTTTCCCAAGGAACTATGGCTACACCTTC
TRBV10-3	few	.	TRBJ1-1	CAISESATGNTEAFF	TGTGCCATCAGTGAGTCAGCTACAGGGAACACTGAAGCTTTCTTT
TRBV7-2	many	.	TRBJ2-7	CASSLTANSYEQYF	TGTGCCAGCAGCCTGACAGCAAACTCCTACGAGCAGTACTTC
TRBV7-7	many	.	TRBJ2-7	CASSSGVDYEQYF	TGTGCCAGCAGCTCGGGGGTAGACTACGAGCAGTACTTC
TRBV18	many	.	TRBJ2-1	CASSPQGLSYNEQFF	TGTGCCAGCTCACCACAAGGGTTATCCTACAATGAGCAGTTCTTC
TRBV15	few	.	TRBJ2-6	CATSTRGAGANVLTF	TGTGCCACCAGCACCCGGGGCGCAGGGGCCAACGTCCTGACTTTC
TRBV19	few	.	TRBJ2-7	CASSIGQIYEQYF	TGTGCCAGTAGTATCGGCCAGATCTACGAGCAGTACTTC
TRBV7-2	few	.	TRBJ2-2	CASSFGPTGIAGELFF	TGTGCCAGCAGCTTCGGGCCTACAGGGATCGCCGGGGAGCTGTTTTTT
TRBV28	few	TRBD2	TRBJ2-2	CASSSLARGTGELFF	TGTGCCAGCAGCTCACTAGCGAGAGGCACCGGGGAGCTGTTTTTT
TRBV5-1	many	TRBD2	TRBJ2-7	CASSNGTSAAWVQYF	TGCGCCAGCAGCAACGGGACTAGCGCCGCGTGGGTGCAGTACTTC
TRBV20-1	many	TRBD2	TRBJ2-1	CSAPGLAGGGNDEQFF	TGCAGTGCGCCGGGACTAGCGGGAGGCGGAAACGATGAGCAGTTCTTC
TRBV20-1	many	TRBD2	TRBJ2-3	CSARDLAGALVDTQYF	TGCAGTGCTAGAGATCTAGCGGGGGCCCTGGTGGATACGCAGTATTTT
TRBV4-2	many	.	TRBJ2-3	CASSRAGGTDTQYF	TGTGCCAGCAGCAGGGCAGGGGGCACAGATACGCAGTATTTT
TRBV6-2/TRBV6-3	many	.	TRBJ2-1	CASSERGWGHNEQFF	TGTGCCAGCAGTGAAAGGGGATGGGGGCACAATGAGCAGTTCTTC